Shown below are 21 T cell receptor beta chains from a single sample sequenced in a study of cytomegalovirus exposure and HLA in healthy donors. 13 Jbeta primers and 60 Vbeta primers were used for the PCR. Only in-frame clones appear in the TCRdb table, and some are missing; sequencing was by immunoSEQ multiplex PCR. This sample has more than 95,000 clones, with more than 70% found just once. Sample: PBMCs. The source of these receptors is a woman in her forties or fifties in good health and CMV-seropositive.

The rearrangement uses TRBV27 and TRBJ1-1, with 8 bases that match TRBD1. The junction had 8 bases not matched to a gene; V was cut back by 6 bases and J by 5 bases. The CDR3 covers 14 residues. Looked up from germline, CDR1 is MNHEY and CDR2 is SMNVEV (reference sequence). CDR3 coding DNA: TGTGCCAGCAGATCAGGGGGCGCGGGGACTGAAGCTTTCTTT. Protein sequence: CASRSGGAGTEAFF.

The gene calls are TRBV5-1 and TRBJ2-5, with 11 bases matching TRBD2. V lost 4 bases, J lost 2 bases, and 4 bases stayed unmatched. The germline CDR1 and CDR2 sequences are SGHRS and YFSETQ. This CDR3 contains 15 residues. CDR3 in amino acids: CASSRGLAGQETQYF. The CDR3 DNA reads as TGCGCCAGCAGCCGCGGACTAGCGGGTCAAGAGACCCAGTACTTC.

The gene calls are TRBV13 and TRBJ1-1; 9 nucleotides align to TRBD1. Germline V gives CDR1 PRHDT, CDR2 FYEKMQ (reference sequence). This CDR3 is built from 13 residues. The V segment lost 5 bases and the J segment 3 bases; nucleotides outside the gene matches: 1. This chain's CDR3 is CASSRTGDTEAFF. The CDR3 DNA sequence: TGTGCCAGCAGCCGGACAGGGGACACTGAAGCTTTCTTT.

The genes are TRBV14 and TRBJ1-2; 7 bases agree with TRBD1. CDR3 size: 14 residues. The V gene's germline CDR1 is SGHDN and CDR2 FVKESK. Unmatched junction bases numbered 3, after V lost 2 bases and J lost 3 bases. DNA for the CDR3: TGTGCCAGCAGCCAATTCGACAGGGACTATGGCTACACCTTC. Translated: CASSQFDRDYGYTF.

The chain uses TRBV7-2 and TRBJ1-1, with a possible D match to TRBD1 (5 bases). Germline loops: CDR1 SGHTA, CDR2 FQGNSA. Trimming removed 0 bases from V and 10 bases from J, with 12 bases in between. There are 13 residues in the CDR3. The CDR3 DNA follows: TGTGCCAGCAGCTTAGCGGTCCGGCAGGGAGCTTTCTTT. This translates into CASSLAVRQGAFF. Combining the CDR3 with reference TRBV7-2 and TRBJ1-1 gives the whole variable domain GAGVSQSPSNKVTEKGKDVELRCDPISGHTALYWYRQSLGQGLEFLIYFQGNSAPDKSGLPSDRFSAERTGGSVSTLTIQRTQQEDSAVYLCASSLAVRQGAFFGQGTRLTVV.

The chain uses TRBV6-5 and TRBJ1-4; maybe TRBD1 (6 bases). CDR3 length equals 16 residues. V was shortened by 1 base and J by 12 bases, with 21 bases between the two germline ends. Per germline, CDR1 MNHEY and CDR2 SVGAGI. The CDR3 is CASSYYIQQGNEELFF. The CDR3 DNA follows: TGTGCCAGCAGTTACTATATTCAGCAGGGGAACGAAGAACTGTTTTTT.

This sequence joins TRBV30 and TRBJ1-1; D gene ambiguous. V shed 3 bases and J shed 7 bases, with 12 bases lying between them. Looked up from germline, CDR1 is GTSNPN and CDR2 is SVGIG (reference sequence). The CDR3 has 12 residues. This CDR3 is CAWRRVAVEAFF. Written as DNA, the CDR3 is TGTGCCTGGAGGAGGGTGGCAGTTGAAGCTTTCTTT. Complete variable domain (other parts from reference TRBV30 and TRBJ1-1): SQTIHQWPATLVQPVGSPLSLECTVEGTSNPNLYWYRQAAGRGLQLLFYSVGIGQISSEVPQNLSASRPQDRQFILSSKKLLLSDSGFYLCAWRRVAVEAFFGQGTRLTVV.

The gene calls are TRBV7-9 and TRBJ1-4, with D possibly TRBD1 on 6 matching bases. The CDR3 runs to 16 residues. Per the germline V gene, CDR1 is SEHNR and CDR2 is FQNEAQ (reference sequence). Between the trimmed V and J ends, which lost 5 bases and 8 bases, there was a span of 21 bases. CDR3 DNA sequence: TGTGCCAGCAGCAAAGGGGGGGCGCGAAGGATAGAAAAACTGTTTTTT. Amino acids: CASSKGGARRIEKLFF.

This chain uses TRBV7-2 with TRBJ2-7; 10 nucleotides match TRBD2. This CDR3 is 15 amino acids long. V trimming: 2 bases; J trimming: 6 bases; junction bases outside the gene matches: 7. Germline CDR1 and CDR2: SGHTA and FQGNSA. CDR3 loop: CASSLIVAGGREQYF. The CDR3 nucleotides read TGTGCCAGCAGCTTAATTGTAGCGGGAGGCCGCGAGCAGTACTTC.

This clone appeared once. The chain couples TRBV7-9 to TRBJ1-1; D unclear. This CDR3 has 12 residues. Germline CDR1 SEHNR, CDR2 FQNEAQ (reference sequence). The germline V and J ends were trimmed by 5 bases and 4 bases, with 8 bases remaining between them. Here the CDR3 reads CASSPSGTEAFF. Here the CDR3 DNA reads TGTGCCAGCAGCCCCTCGGGCACTGAAGCTTTCTTT. Full variable domain (rest looked up from reference TRBV7-9 and TRBJ1-1): DTGVSQNPRHKITKRGQNVTFRCDPISEHNRLYWYRQTLGQGPEFLTYFQNEAQLEKSRLLSDRFSAERPKGSFSTLEIQRTEQGDSAMYLCASSPSGTEAFFGQGTRLTVV.

The genes are TRBV5-5 and TRBJ2-5; D may be TRBD1 (6 bases). V shed 3 bases and J shed 2 bases, with 14 bases lying between them. The CDR3 sequence is 15 residues long. Germline V CDR1 and CDR2: SGHKS, YYEKEE (reference sequence). The CDR3 bases are TGTGCCAGCAGCTCCCCCCTCACAGGGCAAGAGACCCAGTACTTC. Amino acids: CASSSPLTGQETQYF.

The chain recombines TRBV5-6 with TRBJ2-1; D ambiguous. The V gene's germline CDR1 is SGHDT and CDR2 YYEEEE. CDR3 length: 15 amino acids. V was trimmed by 2 bases and J by 2 bases, leaving 11 bases between them. CDR3: CASSLNLQPYNEQFF. The CDR3 nucleotides read TGTGCCAGCAGCTTAAATTTACAGCCCTACAATGAGCAGTTCTTC.

In this sample, this clone turned up a few times. V is TRBV4-1 and J is TRBJ1-2; D perhaps matches TRBD1 (6 bases). Germline V gene data show CDR1 as MGHRA and CDR2 as YSYEKL. The CDR3 covers 16 residues. Trimming cost V 6 bases and J 0 bases, with 17 bases left between them. The chain's CDR3 is CASRDSPTPSNYGYTF. The DNA of the CDR3 is TGCGCCAGCAGGGACAGCCCCACTCCATCTAACTATGGCTACACCTTC.

V and J are TRBV2 and TRBJ1-1; no definite D call. V was trimmed by 3 bases and J by 11 bases, leaving 10 bases between them. From germline, CDR1 is SNHLY and CDR2 FYNNEI. This CDR3 has 11 residues. Here the CDR3 DNA reads TGTGCCAGCAGTGAGGCGGGCAGGGCTTTCTTT. This encodes CASSEAGRAFF.

The chain has TRBV18 and TRBJ2-3; 10 nucleotides line up with TRBD2. The CDR3 is 16 residues long. The V gene's germline CDR1 is KGHSH and CDR2 LQKENI. Losses at the gene ends were 3 bases for V and 3 bases for J; bases not matched to a gene: 6. The CDR3 sequence: CASSPVAGGMTDTQYF. CDR3 in DNA: TGTGCCAGCTCACCGGTAGCGGGGGGAATGACAGATACGCAGTATTTT.

V is TRBV4-1 and J is TRBJ2-5; 12 positions agree with TRBD1. Trimming removed 1 base from V and 5 bases from J; junction bases left unmatched: 5. The germline V gene encodes CDR1 MGHRA and CDR2 YSYEKL. This CDR3 is built from 16 residues. CDR3 loop: CASSQAGQGARETQYF. The CDR3 nucleotides are TGCGCCAGCAGCCAAGCGGGACAGGGGGCTAGGGAGACCCAGTACTTC.

The chain carries TRBV5-6 and TRBJ2-5; TRBD2 matches 9 bases. The J call may be in error: the DNA end matches TRBJ2-7 better. There are 16 residues in the CDR3. Looked up from germline, CDR1 is SGHDT and CDR2 is YYEEEE. CDR3 region: CASSSHPGLAHYEQYF. The DNA for the CDR3 is TGTGCCAGCAGCTCTCATCCGGGACTAGCTCACTACGAGCAGTACTTC.

The chain is built from TRBV29-1 and TRBJ2-5; TRBD1 aligns across 9 bases. After removal of 5 bases from V and 2 bases from J, the junction contained 6 bases not matched to a gene. The CDR3 is 14 amino acids. In germline, CDR1 is SQVTM, CDR2 ANQGSEA. The CDR3 DNA reads as TGCAGCGTTTCCTCCGGGACAGGGCAAGAGACCCAGTACTTC. It yields the protein CSVSSGTGQETQYF.

The rearrangement uses TRBV30 and TRBJ2-7, with 11 bases matching TRBD2. Germline CDR1 is GTSNPN and CDR2 is SVGIG (reference sequence). Unmatched junction bases numbered 4, after V lost 1 base and J lost 2 bases. This CDR3 is built from 15 residues. The CDR3 region is CAWSGGTSGPYEQYF. The CDR3 region has the DNA TGTGCCTGGAGTGGCGGGACTAGCGGTCCCTACGAGCAGTACTTC.

This clone was seen just once. This rearrangement joins TRBV5-1 to TRBJ2-1; 7 bases align to TRBD2. This CDR3 is 16 amino acids long. Trimming at V came to 0 bases and at J to 2 bases, leaving 5 bases not matched to a gene. Germline CDR1 SGHRS, CDR2 YFSETQ. The CDR3 spells CASSLGASGAYNEQFF. The CDR3 coding sequence is TGCGCCAGCAGCTTGGGCGCTAGCGGTGCCTACAATGAGCAGTTCTTC.

The chain carries TRBV6-1 and TRBJ2-7, with D perhaps TRBD1 (5 bases). The CDR3 runs to 12 residues. The V gene lost 8 bases and the J gene lost 4 bases, with 12 bases spanning the gap. Germline loops: CDR1 MNHNS, CDR2 SASEGT. The CDR3 loop is CASGRGSYEQYF. Here the CDR3 DNA reads TGTGCCAGCGGTAGGGGCAGTTACGAGCAGTACTTC.